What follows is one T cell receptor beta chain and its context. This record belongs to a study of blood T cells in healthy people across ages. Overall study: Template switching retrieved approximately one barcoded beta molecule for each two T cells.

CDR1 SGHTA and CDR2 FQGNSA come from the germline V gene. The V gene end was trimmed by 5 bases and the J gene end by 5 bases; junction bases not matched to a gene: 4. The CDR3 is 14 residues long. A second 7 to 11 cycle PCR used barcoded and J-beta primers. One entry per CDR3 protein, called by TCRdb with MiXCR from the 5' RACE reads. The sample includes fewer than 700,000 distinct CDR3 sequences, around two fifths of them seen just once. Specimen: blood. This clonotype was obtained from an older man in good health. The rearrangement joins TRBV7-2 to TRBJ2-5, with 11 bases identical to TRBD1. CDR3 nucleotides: TGTGCCAGCAGCCGGGGACAGGGGGGCGAGACCCAGTACTTC. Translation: CASSRGQGGETQYF.